This TCR beta chain was captured by sequencing in a study of blood T cell repertoires in COVID-19. Study-level background: There were acute and convalescent COVID-19 samples, and they came from the United States, Italy and Spain. Sources were T cells, B-cell-depleted T cells, or PBMCs; the material itself was cDNA or gDNA.

J was trimmed by 4 bases and V by 3 bases; bases with no gene match: 7. Germline CDR1 and CDR2: KGHDR and SFDVKD. The CDR3 loop spans 16 amino acids. Authors' analysis steps: Reference gene primer amplification gave estimated nucleated cell counts. Produced via immunoSEQ multiplex PCR; TCRdb's table is partial and in-frame only. V and J calls and clone size come straight from that table; D and trimming were deduced from the DNA. The table shows some 41,000 clones, with about 90% occurring only once. The V and J genes are TRBV24-1 and TRBJ2-1; TRBD2 aligns across 8 bases. The receptor was derived from a woman at least 80 years old with active COVID-19. Sequenced material: peripheral blood. The CDR3 sequence is CATSDPGGGRYNEQFF. The CDR3 DNA reads TGTGCCACCAGTGATCCCGGGGGGGGCCGGTACAATGAGCAGTTCTTC.